The sequence of this T cell receptor beta chain was determined in a study of T cell responses to AZD1222 COVID-19 vaccine. Across the study: Samples with a second dose at about 4 or about 12 weeks were pooled together.

Germline V gene sequence: CDR1 LNHDA, CDR2 SQIVND (reference sequence). After removal of 3 bases from V and 0 bases from J, the junction contained 7 bases not matched to a gene. The CDR3 runs to 19 residues. Libraries were prepared by immunoSEQ multiplex PCR; TCRdb keeps only in-frame clonotypes and omits some of them. The sample contains some 150,000 clones, 70% to 90% of which appear only once. In regard to this clone: Antigen unknown.

Overall study results and limits: The span of vaccine-associated CD4 TCRs extended across spike, with dominance at 160-218 and 743-854. Baseline seropositivity occurred in only a handful of AZD1222 recipients. Clonal diversity was possibly underestimated, and white British individuals and females predominated among donors.

The input for sequencing was peripheral blood, taken on day 0 of AZD1222 vaccination. This TCR derives from an adult in good health. The V and J genes are TRBV19 and TRBJ2-1, with 14 bases identical to TRBD2. CDR3 in amino acids: CASSILGLAGVLSYNEQFF. The CDR3 nucleotides read TGTGCCAGTAGTATCCTGGGACTAGCGGGAGTCCTCTCCTACAATGAGCAGTTCTTC.